A selection of T cell receptor beta chains follows, all from one sample in a study of shared clonotypes between healthy human individuals. The data were produced by immunoSEQ multiplex PCR, yet TCRdb's version contains in-frame clones alone and is incomplete. This table holds millions of clones, 85% to 95% found once. What was sequenced was naive CD4+ T cells sorted from blood. These receptors were taken from a man younger than 30 in good health. Both conserved end residues are part of each CDR3. A D gene is named only where the DNA matches it firmly. Expanded clones get a size class; other rows say once, few or many, or leave the size out.

NA	NA	TRBJ2-2	TRBV6-1	CASNSIGVNTGELFF	TGTGCCAGCAACTCCATTGGGGTGAACACCGGGGAGCTGTTTTTT
NA	TRBD1	TRBJ2-5	TRBV2	CASDRERETQYF	TGTGCCAGCGACAGGGAGAGGGAGACCCAGTACTTC
NA	TRBD2	TRBJ2-1	TRBV18	CASSPRREGSYNEQFF	TGTGCCAGCTCACCAAGGCGGGAGGGGTCCTACAATGAGCAGTTCTTC
NA	NA	TRBJ2-1	TRBV29-1	CSVEIRLLGEQFF	TGCAGCGTCGAAATCAGACTCCTGGGTGAGCAGTTCTTC
NA	NA	TRBJ1-1	TRBV5-6	CASSPEAGWGNTEAFF	TGTGCCAGCAGCCCGGAGGCAGGGTGGGGAAACACTGAAGCTTTCTTT
once	NA	TRBJ1-1	TRBV6-6	CASSPPVAEAFF	TGTGCCAGCAGTCCACCGGTGGCTGAAGCTTTCTTT
once	TRBD2	TRBJ2-7	TRBV4-1	CASSQATRTSGSWEQYF	TGCGCCAGCAGCCAAGCTACTCGGACTAGCGGGAGTTGGGAGCAGTACTTC
NA	NA	TRBJ2-2	TRBV5-8	CASRRTPGTSNTGELFF	TGTGCCAGCAGGCGAACCCCCGGGACCTCGAACACCGGGGAGCTGTTTTTT
NA	TRBD1	TRBJ2-1	TRBV2	CASSDLKRVTGHNEQFF	TGTGCCAGCAGTGATCTCAAACGAGTGACAGGGCACAATGAGCAGTTCTTC
NA	NA	TRBJ1-2	TRBV28	CATTSGTGYTF	TGTGCCACTACGTCGGGCACTGGCTACACCTTC
NA	NA	TRBJ1-2	TRBV10-3	CAISEGSPYGYTF	TGTGCCATCAGTGAGGGGTCACCCTATGGCTACACCTTC
NA	NA	TRBJ2-7	TRBV9	CASSAASSPRSEQYF	TGTGCCAGCAGCGCCGCCTCGTCCCCCCGCTCCGAGCAGTACTTC
NA	NA	TRBJ2-2	TRBV28	CASSEGFTGELFF	TGTGCCAGCAGTGAAGGGTTCACCGGGGAGCTGTTTTTT
NA	NA	TRBJ2-3	TRBV6-1	CASVSMADTQYF	TGTGCCAGCGTATCTATGGCAGATACGCAGTATTTT
NA	NA	TRBJ1-4	TRBV4-1	CASSQGYNEKLFF	TGCGCCAGCAGCCAAGGGTATAATGAAAAACTGTTTTTT
NA	TRBD1	TRBJ2-2	TRBV10-1	CASKGQGASGELFF	TGCGCCAGCAAGGGACAGGGGGCATCCGGGGAGCTGTTTTTT
NA	NA	TRBJ2-3	TRBV5-4	CASNLDRTDTQYF	TGTGCCAGCAACTTGGATAGAACAGATACGCAGTATTTT
once	TRBD2	TRBJ2-2	TRBV11-2	CASSRTSGANTGELFF	TGTGCCAGCAGCCGGACTAGCGGGGCGAACACCGGGGAGCTGTTTTTT
NA	NA	TRBJ1-4	TRBV19	CAVRDPVREKLFF	TGTGCCGTAAGGGACCCCGTGCGGGAAAAACTGTTTTTT
NA	NA	TRBJ2-3	TRBV7-9	CASAPAGGTDTQYF	TGTGCCAGCGCTCCAGCAGGGGGCACAGATACGCAGTATTTT
NA	NA	TRBJ2-1	TRBV11-2	CASSPSVWAGPFF	TGTGCCAGCAGCCCTAGTGTCTGGGCGGGGCCGTTCTTC
NA	TRBD1	TRBJ1-5	TRBV19	CASSFTRDSNQPQHF	TGTGCCAGTAGTTTCACCCGGGACAGTAATCAGCCCCAGCATTTT
NA	TRBD1	TRBJ2-3	TRBV2	CASSDRVRTDTQYF	TGTGCCAGCAGCGACAGGGTCCGGACAGATACGCAGTATTTT
once	NA	TRBJ2-3	TRBV18	CASSPTRDTQYF	TGTGCCAGCTCACCAACTAGAGATACGCAGTATTTT
few	NA	TRBJ1-1	TRBV11-2	CASSLAGTEAFF	TGTGCCAGCAGCTTAGCGGGCACTGAAGCTTTCTTT
NA	NA	TRBJ2-7	TRBV21-1	CASHRGPYEQYF	TGTGCCAGTCACAGGGGACCCTACGAGCAGTACTTC
NA	NA	TRBJ2-1	TRBV15	CATSRAGYSYNEQFF	TGTGCCACCAGCAGAGCAGGGTACTCCTACAATGAGCAGTTCTTC
NA	NA	TRBJ1-6	TRBV6-6	CASSLWGNSPLHF	TGTGCCAGCAGCTTATGGGGGAATTCACCCCTCCACTTT
NA	NA	TRBJ1-1	TRBV7-2	CASSLGGRGWVNTEAFF	TGTGCCAGCAGCTTAGGTGGCAGGGGATGGGTGAACACTGAAGCTTTCTTT
NA	TRBD2	TRBJ2-1	TRBV5-4	CASSWTGGSYNEQFF	TGTGCCAGCAGCTGGACGGGAGGATCCTACAATGAGCAGTTCTTC
once	NA	TRBJ1-1	TRBV5-1	CASSWNMNTEAFF	TGCGCCAGCAGCTGGAATATGAACACTGAAGCTTTCTTT
NA	NA	TRBJ1-4	TRBV6-5	CASSEGGKLFF	TGTGCCAGCAGTGAGGGTGGAAAACTGTTTTTT
NA	TRBD1	TRBJ1-5	TRBV7-2	CASSLRQGLVQPQHF	TGTGCCAGCAGCTTAAGACAGGGGTTGGTGCAGCCCCAGCATTTT
NA	NA	TRBJ1-5	TRBV5-8	CASSLPGFFVQPQHF	TGTGCCAGCAGCCTGCCGGGTTTTTTTGTGCAGCCCCAGCATTTT
NA	TRBD2	TRBJ2-3	TRBV19	CASSRLTSGSKTDTQYF	TGTGCCAGTAGTAGGCTAACTAGCGGGAGTAAAACAGATACGCAGTATTTT
once	TRBD2	TRBJ2-1	TRBV11-2	CASSFSGRGENEQFF	TGTGCCAGCAGCTTTAGCGGGAGAGGGGAGAATGAGCAGTTCTTC
NA	NA	TRBJ1-4	TRBV30	CAWATGGTNEKLFF	TGTGCCTGGGCGACAGGAGGCACTAATGAAAAACTGTTTTTT
NA	TRBD1	TRBJ1-6	TRBV5-8	CASSSADRGRGVLNSPLHF	TGTGCCAGCAGCTCGGCGGACAGGGGGCGAGGGGTCCTTAATTCACCCCTCCACTTT
NA	TRBD1	TRBJ1-1	TRBV18	CASCSRQGGAEAFF	TGTGCCAGCTGCTCTAGACAGGGAGGGGCTGAAGCTTTCTTT
NA	NA	TRBJ2-7	TRBV30	CAWNRRDYEQYF	TGTGCCTGGAACAGGCGGGATTACGAGCAGTACTTC
NA	NA	TRBJ1-1	TRBV5-1	CASSSPGLSSTEAFF	TGCGCCAGCAGCTCTCCCGGGCTTAGTAGCACTGAAGCTTTCTTT
NA	TRBD2	TRBJ2-5	TRBV28	CASSFLRGGTEETQYF	TGTGCCAGCAGTTTTTTGCGCGGGGGGACCGAAGAGACCCAGTACTTC
NA	TRBD2	TRBJ2-7	TRBV6-1	CASSEGTSGSEQYF	TGTGCCAGCAGTGAAGGGACTAGCGGGAGCGAGCAGTACTTC
NA	TRBD1	TRBJ1-2	TRBV30	CAWSRTGGYTF	TGTGCCTGGAGCCGGACAGGAGGCTACACCTTC
NA	TRBD1	TRBJ1-1	TRBV29-1	CSAWTGNTEAFF	TGCAGCGCGTGGACAGGGAACACTGAAGCTTTCTTT
NA	TRBD2	TRBJ2-2	TRBV5-6	CASSFAGTSANTGELFF	TGTGCCAGCAGCTTTGCGGGGACTAGCGCGAACACCGGGGAGCTGTTTTTT
NA	TRBD2	TRBJ2-1	TRBV7-9	CASSLDSSAGLKFF	TGTGCCAGCAGCTTGGATAGTTCGGCGGGACTAAAATTCTTC
NA	TRBD2	TRBJ2-3	TRBV28	CASGTSGVRVDTQYF	TGTGCCAGCGGAACGAGCGGGGTGCGGGTGGATACGCAGTATTTT
NA	NA	TRBJ2-2	TRBV7-3	CASSRTFGANTGELFF	TGTGCCAGCAGCCGGACGTTCGGGGCGAACACCGGGGAGCTGTTTTTT
NA	NA	TRBJ1-2	TRBV28	CASSPPNRDYGYTF	TGTGCCAGCAGCCCACCAAACAGGGACTATGGCTACACCTTC
NA	NA	TRBJ1-2	TRBV18	CASSPFSGEPNYGYTF	TGTGCCAGCTCACCCTTCTCGGGGGAACCCAACTATGGCTACACCTTC
NA	NA	TRBJ1-6	TRBV28	CASSLSLSPLHF	TGTGCCAGCAGTTTGAGTCTGTCACCCCTCCACTTT
NA	NA	TRBJ1-4	TRBV4-2	CASSQLGGDEKLFF	TGTGCCAGCAGCCAACTAGGGGGGGATGAAAAACTGTTTTTT
NA	NA	TRBJ1-1	TRBV18	CASSPPNAVRAFF	TGTGCCAGCTCACCACCGAATGCTGTGCGGGCTTTCTTT
NA	NA	TRBJ1-6	TRBV19	CASSDTGRNSPLHF	TGTGCCAGTAGTGATACAGGGCGTAATTCACCCCTCCACTTT
NA	TRBD1	TRBJ2-5	TRBV7-9	CASRTQGAEGTQYF	TGTGCCAGCAGAACACAGGGGGCTGAGGGGACCCAGTACTTC
few	NA	TRBJ2-2	TRBV18	CASSPERTGELFF	TGTGCCAGCTCACCAGAGAGGACCGGGGAGCTGTTTTTT
NA	TRBD2	TRBJ2-7	TRBV18	CASSPTSGPYEQYF	TGTGCCAGCTCACCTACTAGCGGACCCTACGAGCAGTACTTC
NA	NA	TRBJ2-7	TRBV7-2	CASSYPLGEQYF	TGTGCCAGCAGCTACCCCTTGGGGGAGCAGTACTTC
NA	TRBD1	TRBJ1-1	TRBV5-4	CASSRGQAEAFF	TGTGCCAGCAGTCGCGGACAGGCTGAAGCTTTCTTT